The clone carrying this T cell receptor (beta chain) was seen ten or more times. Diagnostic assessment was based on clinical symptoms, serum thyroxine and TRAb, thyroid ultrasound and orbital computed tomography. V trimming: 5 bases; J trimming: 7 bases; junction bases outside the gene matches: 5. The CDR3 sequence is 14 residues long. RNA transcripts provided the source from which TCR beta CDR3 regions were amplified. Carried out on the TCR CDR3, a first-round RT-PCR used the HTBI primer set. A single record per CDR3 protein comes from TCRdb applying MiXCR to the multiplex PCR reads. Among roughly 290,000 distinct CDR3 sequences, roughly 13% were seen once, and the ten largest hold less than 8%. The data were obtained in a study of T cells in Graves' hyperthyroidism and ophthalmopathy.

The chain has TRBV12-3 or TRBV12-4 and TRBJ1-4; 9 bases line up with TRBD1. This clonotype originated in a middle-aged woman with Graves' hyperthyroidism. The sample was blood. CDR3 sequence (DNA): TGTGCCAGCAGTCCTCGGGACAGGGTTGAAAAACTGTTTTTT. This codes for CASSPRDRVEKLFF.